This T cell receptor beta chain was recorded in a study of blood T cell repertoires in COVID-19. Study-level information: PBMCs, B-cell-depleted T cells, or T cells were the source of the cDNA or gDNA that made up the material.

As originally analysed: For nucleated cells, counts were estimated from reference gene primer amplification. Measured with immunoSEQ multiplex PCR; TCRdb has only the in-frame clones, and not every one. V, J and clone size derive from that table, while D and trimming were established from the DNA sequence. Of fewer than 300,000 clones detected, roughly nine tenths appear once; the ten largest clones hold about 2.2%. V shed 4 bases, J shed 1 base, and the junction held 6 bases outside the gene matches. The CDR3 length is 15 residues. Germline loops: CDR1 MDHEN, CDR2 SYDVKM. This sequence originates from a woman aged 25 to 45 with COVID-19, enrolled during active disease. The gene calls are TRBV28 and TRBJ1-1, with TRBD1 matching 7 bases. Sequencing input: peripheral blood. CDR3 nucleotides: TGTGCCAGCAGTTCTCCCGACAGGGCGAACACTGAAGCTTTCTTT. This codes for CASSSPDRANTEAFF.